What follows are 10 T cell receptor beta chains derived from one specimen sequenced in a study of T cell responses to AZD1222 COVID-19 vaccine. The method was immunoSEQ multiplex PCR; TCRdb's version includes in-frame clones alone and lacks a portion of them. The sample comprises about 76,000 clones, around nine tenths of which are singletons, and 11% rests with the top ten. The material was peripheral blood, obtained on day 0 of AZD1222 vaccination. Source of these receptors: an adult in good health.

The rearrangement links TRBV9 to TRBJ2-3; 10 nucleotides line up with TRBD2. V lost 4 bases, J lost 5 bases, and 16 bases stayed unmatched. Per germline, CDR1 SGDLS and CDR2 YYNGEE. The CDR3 is 18 amino acids. CDR3 in DNA: TGTGCCAGCAGCCCGAGCAGGGCTAGCGGGAGCTTCTTAGATACGCAGTATTTT. Protein: CASSPSRASGSFLDTQYF. Full variable domain (missing parts from reference TRBV9 and TRBJ2-3): DSGVTQTPKHLITATGQRVTLRCSPRSGDLSVYWYQQSLDQGLQFLIQYYNGEERAKGNILERFSAQQFPDLHSELNLSSLELGDSALYFCASSPSRASGSFLDTQYFGPGTRLTVL.

This chain uses TRBV5-1 with TRBJ1-2; 7 bases agree with TRBD1. The length of the CDR3 is 16 residues. The J segment lost 7 bases and the V segment lost 4 bases, leaving 16 bases of the junction unmatched. Looked up from germline, CDR1 is SGHRS and CDR2 is YFSETQ. The CDR3 DNA is TGCGCCAGCAGCGCCCTTACAGGGGCCCGCGAGGGTGGCTACACCTTC. This codes for CASSALTGAREGGYTF.

This clone came up once. The chain combines TRBV19 with TRBJ2-4; D remains unclear. The germline V gene has CDR1 LNHDA and CDR2 SQIVND (reference sequence). Trimming pared 6 bases from V and 8 bases from J, leaving 17 bases between. This CDR3 has 14 residues. CDR3 sequence (DNA): TGTGCCAGTAGACGCACAACCGGGCTTGACATTCAGTACTTC. Translation: CASRRTTGLDIQYF. The complete variable domain, with remaining parts taken from reference TRBV19 and TRBJ2-4, reads DGGITQSPKYLFRKEGQNVTLSCEQNLNHDAMYWYRQDPGQGLRLIYYSQIVNDFQKGDIAEGYSVSREKKESFPLTVTSAQKNPTAFYLCASRRTTGLDIQYFGAGTRLSVL.

This clone was seen a few times. The CDR3 loop is CASTGTGSTDTQYF. For the CDR3, the DNA is TGTGCCAGCACCGGGACAGGAAGCACAGATACGCAGTATTTT. The chain joins TRBV3-1 (or the pseudogene TRBV3-2) to TRBJ2-3; 8 bases align to TRBD1. The CDR3 contains 14 residues. V shed 7 bases, J shed 0 bases, and the junction held 3 bases outside the gene matches. Per the germline V gene, CDR1 is LGHDT and CDR2 is YNNKEL (reference sequence).

This CDR3 reads CASSLDQGGEKLFF. The CDR3 DNA reads as TGTGCCAGCAGCTTGGATCAGGGAGGCGAAAAACTGTTTTTT. This chain uses TRBV5-5 with TRBJ1-4; possibly TRBD1 for D (5 bases). Germline V gene sequence: CDR1 SGHKS, CDR2 YYEKEE (reference sequence). This CDR3 comprises 14 residues. Trimming took 0 bases from V and 8 from J, leaving 11 bases between them. Complete variable domain (other parts from reference TRBV5-5 and TRBJ1-4): DAGVTQSPTHLIKTRGQQVTLRCSPISGHKSVSWYQQVLGQGPQFIFQYYEKEERGRGNFPDRFSARQFPNYSSELNVNALLLGDSALYLCASSLDQGGEKLFFGSGTQLSVL.

The chain links TRBV1 to TRBJ1-2. TRBV1 is a known pseudogene. The CDR3 extends over 15 amino acids. This chain's CDR3 is CTSSQEFPGTYGYTF. In nucleotides, the CDR3 is TGCACCAGCAGCCAAGAATTTCCGGGGACCTATGGCTACACCTTC.

The chain recombines TRBV7-2 with TRBJ2-3; TRBD2 matches at 12 bases. From germline, CDR1 is SGHTA and CDR2 FQGNSA. The CDR3 covers 18 residues. V lost 1 base, J lost 5 bases, and 10 bases stayed unmatched. The CDR3 is CASSLEASGGASEDTQYF. The CDR3 DNA reads as TGTGCCAGCAGCTTAGAGGCTAGCGGGGGGGCATCAGAAGATACGCAGTATTTT.

This clone was detected once. The gene calls are TRBV7-8 and TRBJ2-3; unclear D gene. Germline CDR1 is SGHVS and CDR2 is FQNEAQ. The CDR3 extends over 16 amino acids. The V end lost 1 base, the J end lost 1 base, and 12 bases lay between the germline ends. CDR3 region: CASSLVGLPGTDTQYF. The CDR3 nucleotides are TGTGCCAGCAGCTTAGTTGGCCTTCCGGGCACAGATACGCAGTATTTT.

The V and J genes are TRBV5-6 and TRBJ1-6, with D tentatively TRBD1 (5 bases). CDR3 size: 14 residues. V gave up 9 bases and J gave up 7 bases, with 17 bases separating them. Per germline, CDR1 SGHDT and CDR2 YYEEEE. CDR3 DNA: TGTGCCACCACCCGTCGGGACGGAAATTCACCCCTCCACTTT. This sequence encodes CATTRRDGNSPLHF.

The V call is TRBV5-1, the J call TRBJ2-3, with 7 bases lining up with TRBD2. CDR3 size: 16 residues. Looked up from germline, CDR1 is SGHRS and CDR2 is YFSETQ. V lost 0 bases, J lost 5 bases, and 9 bases stayed unmatched. This chain's CDR3 is CASSLGTRDLQDTQYF. The CDR3, as DNA: TGCGCCAGCAGCTTGGGGACTAGGGATTTGCAAGATACGCAGTATTTT. Drawing the rest from reference TRBV5-1 and TRBJ2-3, the complete variable domain is KAGVTQTPRYLIKTRGQQVTLSCSPISGHRSVSWYQQTPGQGLQFLFEYFSETQRNKGNFPGRFSGRQFSNSRSEMNVSTLELGDSALYLCASSLGTRDLQDTQYFGPGTRLTVL.